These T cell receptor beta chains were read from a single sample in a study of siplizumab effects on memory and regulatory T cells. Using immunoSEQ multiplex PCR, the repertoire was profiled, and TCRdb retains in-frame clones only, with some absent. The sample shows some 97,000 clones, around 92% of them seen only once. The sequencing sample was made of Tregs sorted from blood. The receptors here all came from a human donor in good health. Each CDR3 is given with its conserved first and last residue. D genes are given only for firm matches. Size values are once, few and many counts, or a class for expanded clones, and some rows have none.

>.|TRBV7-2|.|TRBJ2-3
CASSRWGQGTDTQYF
TGTGCCAGCAGCCGGTGGGGGCAGGGCACAGATACGCAGTATTTT
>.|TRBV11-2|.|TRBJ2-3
CASSKYTDTQYF
TGTGCCAGCAGCAAATACACAGATACGCAGTATTTT
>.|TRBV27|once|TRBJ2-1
CASTRGEGGVGEQFF
TGTGCCAGCACCCGGGGTGAGGGGGGGGTTGGTGAGCAGTTCTTC
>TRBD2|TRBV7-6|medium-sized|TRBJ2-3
CASSSKKGLAGGLTDTQYF
TGTGCCAGCAGCTCGAAAAAGGGACTAGCGGGAGGGCTAACAGATACGCAGTATTTT
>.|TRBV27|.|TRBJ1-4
CASSPETGEKLFF
TGTGCCAGCAGTCCAGAGACAGGAGAAAAACTGTTTTTT
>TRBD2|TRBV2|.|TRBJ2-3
CASSPHGAGGTDTQYF
TGTGCCAGCAGCCCGCATGGGGCGGGAGGAACAGATACGCAGTATTTT
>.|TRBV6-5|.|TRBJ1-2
CAASRRGGYTF
TGTGCCGCCTCCCGGAGGGGTGGCTACACCTTC
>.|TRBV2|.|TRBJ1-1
CASSDIGTVTEAFF
TGTGCCAGCAGTGATATCGGGACCGTCACTGAAGCTTTCTTT
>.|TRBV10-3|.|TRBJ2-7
CAISVHGTPTYEQYF
TGTGCCATCAGTGTCCACGGGACTCCGACCTACGAGCAGTACTTC
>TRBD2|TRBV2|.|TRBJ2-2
CASSQFGLARGGELFF
TGTGCCAGCAGTCAATTCGGACTAGCGAGGGGCGGGGAGCTGTTTTTT
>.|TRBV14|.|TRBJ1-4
CASSPGGGSNEKLFF
TGTGCCAGCAGCCCCGGCGGCGGCTCGAATGAAAAACTGTTTTTT
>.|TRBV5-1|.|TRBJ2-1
CASSLSLAGPNEQFF
TGCGCCAGCAGCTTGTCCCTAGCAGGGCCGAATGAGCAGTTCTTC
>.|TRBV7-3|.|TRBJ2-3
CASSVAADTDTQYF
TGTGCCAGCAGCGTAGCGGCCGACACAGATACGCAGTATTTT
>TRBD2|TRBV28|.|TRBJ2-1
CASRVLAGGMNEQFF
TGTGCCAGCAGGGTACTAGCGGGAGGAATGAATGAGCAGTTCTTC
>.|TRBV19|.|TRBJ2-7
CASSMMGYEQYF
TGTGCCAGTAGTATGATGGGCTACGAGCAGTACTTC
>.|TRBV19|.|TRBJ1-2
CASSTQGVLYGYTF
TGTGCCAGTAGTACACAGGGAGTTCTCTATGGCTACACCTTC
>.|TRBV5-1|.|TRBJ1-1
CASNIQGNTEAFF
TGCGCCAGCAATATACAGGGAAACACTGAAGCTTTCTTT
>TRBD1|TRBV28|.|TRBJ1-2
CASSRDSRHYGYTF
TGTGCCAGCAGCCGGGACAGCCGCCACTATGGCTACACCTTC
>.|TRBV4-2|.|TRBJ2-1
CASSRYSGGAHYLNEQFF
TGTGCCAGCAGCCGATACTCAGGAGGGGCGCACTACCTCAATGAGCAGTTCTTC
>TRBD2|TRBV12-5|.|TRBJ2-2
CASGLVPSGNPGELFF
TGTGCTAGTGGTTTGGTACCGAGCGGGAATCCCGGGGAGCTGTTTTTT
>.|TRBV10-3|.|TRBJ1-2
CAISEFANYGYTF
TGTGCCATCAGTGAATTCGCGAACTATGGCTACACCTTC
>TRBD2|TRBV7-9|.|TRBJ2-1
CASSTSLLAGGGEQFF
TGTGCCAGCAGCACGTCACTACTAGCGGGAGGCGGTGAGCAGTTCTTC
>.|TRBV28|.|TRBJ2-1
CASSSGLFSYNEQFF
TGTGCCAGCAGTTCAGGGTTGTTCTCCTACAATGAGCAGTTCTTC
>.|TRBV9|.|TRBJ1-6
CASSVATGNSPLHF
TGTGCCAGCAGCGTAGCTACGGGGAATTCACCCCTCCACTTT
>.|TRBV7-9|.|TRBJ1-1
CASSWGGDGTEAFF
TGTGCCAGCAGCTGGGGGGGCGATGGCACTGAAGCTTTCTTT
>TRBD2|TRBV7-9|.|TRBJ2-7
CASSPSAGGLYEQYF
TGTGCCAGCAGCCCGTCTGCGGGAGGTCTCTACGAGCAGTACTTC
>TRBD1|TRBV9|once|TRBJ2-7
CASSGPRGSEQYF
TGTGCCAGCAGCGGACCCAGGGGGAGCGAGCAGTACTTC
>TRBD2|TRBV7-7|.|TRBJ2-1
CASSLAQGLAGFNEQFF
TGTGCTAGCAGCTTAGCGCAGGGACTAGCGGGATTTAATGAGCAGTTCTTC
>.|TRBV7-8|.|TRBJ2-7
CASSLGDTSYEQYF
TGTGCCAGCAGCTTAGGAGACACTTCCTACGAGCAGTACTTC
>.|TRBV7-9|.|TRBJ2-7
CASSLGRRGLLYEQYF
TGTGCCAGCAGCCTGGGGAGGCGGGGCCTCCTCTACGAGCAGTACTTC
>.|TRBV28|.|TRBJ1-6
CASSLYRGFGNSPLHF
TGTGCCAGCAGTTTATATAGAGGGTTCGGTAATTCACCCCTCCACTTT
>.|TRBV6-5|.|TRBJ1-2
CASSYRLGGYYGYTF
TGTGCCAGCAGTTACCGGTTAGGGGGGTACTATGGCTACACCTTC
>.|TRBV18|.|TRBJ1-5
CASSPPDNTKPQHF
TGTGCCAGCTCACCACCCGATAATACCAAGCCCCAGCATTTT
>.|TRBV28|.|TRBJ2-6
CASSLPGSGANVLTF
TGTGCCAGCAGTTTACCGGGCTCTGGGGCCAACGTCCTGACTTTC
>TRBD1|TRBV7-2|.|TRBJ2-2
CASSSRRQGNTGELFF
TGTGCCAGCAGCTCCCGGAGACAGGGTAACACCGGGGAGCTGTTTTTT
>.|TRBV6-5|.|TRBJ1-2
CASTPGGAYGYTF
TGTGCCAGCACCCCGGGGGGGGCGTATGGCTACACCTTC
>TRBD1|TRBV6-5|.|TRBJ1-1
CASSYLGTGVTEAFF
TGTGCCAGCAGTTACCTAGGGACAGGGGTCACTGAAGCTTTCTTT
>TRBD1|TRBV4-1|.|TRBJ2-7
CASSQRTGAYEQYF
TGCGCCAGCAGCCAACGGACAGGGGCGTACGAGCAGTACTTC
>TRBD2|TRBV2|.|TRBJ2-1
CASSARTSDYYNEQFF
TGTGCCAGCAGTGCCCGGACTAGCGATTACTACAATGAGCAGTTCTTC
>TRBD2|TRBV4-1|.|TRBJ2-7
CASSQQPTSGVYEQYF
TGCGCCAGCAGCCAGCAACCTACTAGCGGGGTCTACGAGCAGTACTTC
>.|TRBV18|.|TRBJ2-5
CASSSNDGQTQYF
TGTGCCAGCTCATCGAATGACGGGCAGACCCAGTACTTC
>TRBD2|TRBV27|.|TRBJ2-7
CASSHSSGSYEQYF
TGTGCCAGCAGTCACTCTAGCGGGAGCTACGAGCAGTACTTC
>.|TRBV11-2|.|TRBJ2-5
CASSLDRFPGQETQYF
TGTGCCAGCAGCTTAGATAGATTTCCGGGACAAGAGACCCAGTACTTC
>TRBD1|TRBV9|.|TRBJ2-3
CASSVAGTGGADTQYF
TGTGCCAGCAGCGTAGCTGGGACAGGGGGGGCCGATACGCAGTATTTT
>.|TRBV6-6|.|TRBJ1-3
CASSAGRAISGNTIYF
TGTGCCAGCAGTGCCGGGAGGGCAATTTCTGGAAACACCATATATTTT
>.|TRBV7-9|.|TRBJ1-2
CASSLWDNYGYTF
TGTGCCAGCAGCTTATGGGACAACTATGGCTACACCTTC
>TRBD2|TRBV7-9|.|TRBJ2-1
CASSLAPLAYNNEQFF
TGTGCCAGCAGCTTAGCGCCACTAGCGTATAACAATGAGCAGTTCTTC
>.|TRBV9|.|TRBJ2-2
CASSVGFRELFF
TGTGCCAGCAGCGTAGGTTTCCGGGAGCTGTTTTTT
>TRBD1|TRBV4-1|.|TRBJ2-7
CASSLPGTGNYEQYF
TGCGCCAGCAGCCTACCCGGGACAGGGAATTACGAGCAGTACTTC
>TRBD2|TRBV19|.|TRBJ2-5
CASSIGLLAGVETQYF
TGTGCCAGTAGTATAGGGTTACTAGCGGGAGTTGAGACCCAGTACTTC
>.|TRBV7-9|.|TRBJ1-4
CASSEASVLFF
TGTGCCAGCAGCGAAGCTTCGGTACTGTTTTTT
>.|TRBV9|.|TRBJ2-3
CASSVTSTDTQYF
TGTGCCAGCAGCGTAACTAGCACAGATACGCAGTATTTT
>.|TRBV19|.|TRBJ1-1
CASSALRETEAFF
TGTGCCAGTAGTGCCCTCCGGGAAACTGAAGCTTTCTTT
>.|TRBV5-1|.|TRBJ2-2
CASSLAKQLTGELFF
TGCGCCAGCAGCTTGGCCAAACAGCTGACCGGGGAGCTGTTTTTT
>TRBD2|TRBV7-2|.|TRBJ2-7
CASSLEAGVAHEQYF
TGTGCCAGCAGCTTAGAGGCGGGAGTCGCCCACGAGCAGTACTTC
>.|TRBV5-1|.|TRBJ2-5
CASSLAGTASGEKQYF
TGCGCCAGCAGCTTGGCCGGGACAGCCTCGGGGGAAAAGCAGTACTTC
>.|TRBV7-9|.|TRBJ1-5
CASSIQGQPQHF
TGTGCCAGCAGCATACAGGGCCAGCCCCAGCATTTT